Below, 17 T cell receptor beta chains from the same sample are listed, as sequenced in a study of T cells in Graves' hyperthyroidism and ophthalmopathy. RNA transcripts gave rise to amplified TCR beta CDR3 regions. During a first-round RT-PCR of the TCR CDR3, the HTBI primer set was used. One entry per CDR3 protein, called by TCRdb with MiXCR from the multiplex PCR reads. This table has 550,000 to 700,000 distinct CDR3 sequences, roughly 50% appearing once. The sample was peripheral blood or thyroid tissue (not recorded which). Receptor source: an adult woman with Graves' disease, either hyperthyroidism or ophthalmopathy (not recorded which).

Worth noting for this clonotype: A much larger clone lies a single base off, so this may be a read error. The chain recombines TRBV5-1 with TRBJ2-7; 9 positions match TRBD1. CDR3 length: 15 residues. The V segment lost 4 bases and the J segment 6 bases; nucleotides outside the gene matches: 11. Looked up from germline, CDR1 is SGHRS and CDR2 is YFSETQ. The CDR3 loop is CASSGPSLTGGEQYF. CDR3 sequence (DNA): TGCGCCAGCAGCGGACCCTCCTTGACAGGGGGCGAGCAGTACTTC.

A single count supports this clonotype. V usage is TRBV2 and J usage is TRBJ1-4; TRBD1 might be the D (6 bases). Germline CDR1 reads SNHLY; CDR2 reads FYNNEI. This CDR3 comprises 14 residues. The V and J ends lost 4 bases and 8 bases respectively, with 14 bases between them. CDR3 DNA: TGTGCCAGCAGTGGCGAGGGGGTTGGAGAAAAACTGTTTTTT. Protein product: CASSGEGVGEKLFF. Full variable domain (missing parts from reference TRBV2 and TRBJ1-4): EPEVTQTPSHQVTQMGQEVILRCVPISNHLYFYWYRQILGQKVEFLVSFYNNEISEKSEIFDDQFSVERPDGSNFTLKIRSTKLEDSAMYFCASSGEGVGEKLFFGSGTQLSVL.

Ten or more counts support this clonotype. The V gene is TRBV7-2, the J gene TRBJ2-7, with 8 bases lining up with TRBD2. The CDR3 covers 16 residues. The V gene end was trimmed by 1 base and the J gene end by 3 bases; junction bases not matched to a gene: 8. CDR1 is SGHTA, CDR2 FQGNSA, per germline. This CDR3 is CASSLVASGPFYEQYF. In DNA form, the CDR3 reads TGTGCCAGCAGCTTAGTGGCTAGCGGGCCGTTCTACGAGCAGTACTTC.

As regards this clonotype: A read error is possible here, since a much larger clone lies one base away. The J gene is TRBJ2-2, the V gene TRBV27, with a possible D match to TRBD2 (5 bases). The CDR3 contains 18 residues. Germline V gene lookup returns CDR1 MNHEY and CDR2 SMNVEV (reference sequence). With 8 bases removed from V and 1 base from J, the gap between germline ends came to 23 bases. CDR3 amino acids: CASSFRRDLLVNTGELFF. In nucleotides, the CDR3 is TGTGCCAGCTCCTTTCGCCGGGATCTCCTCGTGAACACCGGGGAGCTGTTTTTT.

The gene calls are TRBV4-1 and TRBJ1-5, with D uncertain. The CDR3 consists of 15 residues. Germline V CDR1 and CDR2: MGHRA, YSYEKL. V lost 1 base and J lost 3, with 10 bases in between. DNA for the CDR3: TGCGCCAGCAGCCAAGGAAGGTCAATCAATCAGCCCCAGCATTTT. This gives the protein CASSQGRSINQPQHF.

This clonotype was seen a handful of times. CDR3 in DNA: TGTGCCAGCAGCCAAAGGGGGGGACACCCCTACGAGCAGTACTTC. Amino acids: CASSQRGGHPYEQYF. The chain combines TRBV7-9 with TRBJ2-7; a weak D match, TRBD2 (7 bases). CDR3 length equals 15 residues. V lost 5 bases and J 2 bases, leaving 16 bases between the germline ends. Germline V gene lookup returns CDR1 SEHNR and CDR2 FQNEAQ (reference sequence).

This clonotype was detected only a few times. This chain uses TRBV27 with TRBJ2-2; no clear D. The CDR3 spans 14 residues. Looked up from germline, CDR1 is MNHEY and CDR2 is SMNVEV (reference sequence). V was trimmed by 3 bases and J by 5 bases, leaving 10 bases between them. CDR3 nucleotides: TGTGCCAGCAGTTTTGTGCTAGGGACCGGGGAGCTGTTTTTT. Translation gives CASSFVLGTGELFF.

V and J are TRBV11-2 and TRBJ2-3; D is perhaps TRBD2 (6 bases). Trimming removed 5 bases at V and 8 bases at J, with 17 bases between. Germline-derived CDR1 and CDR2 are SGHAT and FQNNGV. The CDR3 covers 14 residues. CDR3 sequence: CASSAGTPEPTQYF. CDR3 in DNA: TGTGCCAGCAGCGCGGGGACGCCGGAACCTACGCAGTATTTT.

At least ten counts were recorded for this clonotype. The V call is TRBV4-1, the J call TRBJ2-2; D ambiguous. The CDR3 consists of 12 residues. Between the trimmed V and J ends, which lost 3 bases and 4 bases, there was a span of 3 bases. Germline V gene data show CDR1 as MGHRA and CDR2 as YSYEKL. The CDR3: CASSHPTGELFF. For the CDR3, the DNA is TGCGCCAGCAGCCACCCCACCGGGGAGCTGTTTTTT.

This clonotype was recorded at least ten times. The rearrangement joins TRBV5-1 to TRBJ1-1; no firm D call. This CDR3 spans 12 amino acids. V was cut by 3 bases and J by 4 bases, with 7 bases left in between. Germline values: CDR1 SGHRS, CDR2 YFSETQ. CDR3 amino acids: CASSWGGTEAFF. The CDR3 region has the DNA TGCGCCAGCAGCTGGGGAGGCACTGAAGCTTTCTTT.

This clonotype was counted many times. A junction end diverges from the germline sequence, so it may reflect a read error. CDR3 loop: CASSLEWQDQETQYF. CDR3 DNA sequence: TGTGCTAGCAGCTTAGAGTGGCAAGACCAAGAGACCCAGTACTTC. The chain couples TRBV7-7 to TRBJ2-5; no definite D call. The CDR3 is 15 residues long. Germline CDR1 is SSHAT and CDR2 is FNYEAQ (reference sequence).

This clonotype was seen just once. For the CDR3, the DNA is TGTGCCAGCAGCCCCGACCTATGCGGAACACTGTTTTTT. It specifies CASSPDLCGTLFF. The V gene is TRBV7-9, the J gene TRBJ1-4; D gene uncertain. The CDR3 consists of 13 residues. Germline V lookup: CDR1 SEHNR, CDR2 FQNEAQ (reference sequence). V gave up 5 bases and J gave up 13 bases, with 17 bases separating them.

This clonotype has a count of ten or more. The rearrangement uses TRBV6-5 and TRBJ2-5; possible D gene TRBD2, 5 bases. V was cut by 2 bases and J by 5 bases, with 12 bases left in between. Germline CDR1 MNHEY, CDR2 SVGAGI. The CDR3 contains 14 residues. CDR3 loop: CASSYASPLETQYF. In DNA, the CDR3 is TGTGCCAGCAGTTACGCTAGCCCCCTGGAGACCCAGTACTTC.

The chain combines TRBV2 with TRBJ2-2, with 11 bases that match TRBD2. Germline CDR1 SNHLY, CDR2 FYNNEI. The CDR3 totals 17 residues. V was clipped by 5 bases and J by 4 bases; unmatched bases: 9. The CDR3 nucleotides are TGTGCCAGCAGTTCCCGAATAGCGGGAGGGGGCACCGGGGAGCTGTTTTTT. Encoded protein: CASSSRIAGGGTGELFF.

The V call is TRBV2, the J call TRBJ2-7, with D possibly TRBD1 on 5 matching bases. Germline V gene sequence: CDR1 SNHLY, CDR2 FYNNEI. The ends were cut back, 2 bases at V and 2 bases at J, with 10 bases in the middle. This CDR3 region has 14 residues. CDR3 sequence reads: CASSEQGSAYEQYF. The CDR3 bases are TGTGCCAGCAGTGAACAGGGCAGCGCCTACGAGCAGTACTTC.

The rearrangement uses TRBV2 and TRBJ1-5; no firm D call. The V gene's germline CDR1 is SNHLY and CDR2 FYNNEI. Trimming left V 8 bases short and J 11 bases short, with 25 bases between. This CDR3 has 15 amino acids. CDR3 sequence: CASFLIEKSRKTQHF. The CDR3 DNA follows: TGTGCCAGCTTTCTGATAGAGAAAAGTAGGAAGACCCAGCATTTT.

At least ten counts were recorded for this clonotype. The chain uses TRBV15 and TRBJ2-7; 13 bases agree with TRBD2. The CDR3 extends over 16 amino acids. Germline CDR1 and CDR2: LNHNV and YYDKDF (reference sequence). The V gene end was trimmed by 5 bases and the J gene end by 3 bases; junction bases not matched to a gene: 7. CDR3 DNA: TGTGCCACCAGCGTCCTCAGGACTAGCGGGGGCTACGAGCAGTACTTC. Amino acids: CATSVLRTSGGYEQYF.